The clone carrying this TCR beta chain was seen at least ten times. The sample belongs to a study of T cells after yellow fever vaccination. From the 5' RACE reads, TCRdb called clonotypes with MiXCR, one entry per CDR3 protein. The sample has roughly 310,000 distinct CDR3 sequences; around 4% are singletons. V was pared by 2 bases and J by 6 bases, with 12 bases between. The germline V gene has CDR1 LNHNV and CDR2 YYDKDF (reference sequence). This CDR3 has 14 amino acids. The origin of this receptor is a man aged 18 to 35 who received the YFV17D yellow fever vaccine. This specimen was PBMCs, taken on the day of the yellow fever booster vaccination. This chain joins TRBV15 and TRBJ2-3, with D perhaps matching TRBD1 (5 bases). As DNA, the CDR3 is TGTGCCACCAGCAGAACAACAGGTGCGGATACGCAGTATTTT. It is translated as CATSRTTGADTQYF.